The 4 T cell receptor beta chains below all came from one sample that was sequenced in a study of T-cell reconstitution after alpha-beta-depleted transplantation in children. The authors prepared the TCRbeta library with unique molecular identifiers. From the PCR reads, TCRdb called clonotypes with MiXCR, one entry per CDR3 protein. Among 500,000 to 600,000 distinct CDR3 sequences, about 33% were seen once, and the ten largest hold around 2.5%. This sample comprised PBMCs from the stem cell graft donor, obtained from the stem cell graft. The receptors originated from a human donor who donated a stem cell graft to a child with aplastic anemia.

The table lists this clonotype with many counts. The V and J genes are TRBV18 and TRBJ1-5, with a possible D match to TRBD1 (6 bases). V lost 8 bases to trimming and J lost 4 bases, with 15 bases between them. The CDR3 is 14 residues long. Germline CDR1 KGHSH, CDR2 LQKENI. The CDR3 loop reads CASSPSRGNQPQHF. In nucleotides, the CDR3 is TGTGCCAGCAGCCCTTCCAGGGGAAATCAGCCCCAGCATTTT.

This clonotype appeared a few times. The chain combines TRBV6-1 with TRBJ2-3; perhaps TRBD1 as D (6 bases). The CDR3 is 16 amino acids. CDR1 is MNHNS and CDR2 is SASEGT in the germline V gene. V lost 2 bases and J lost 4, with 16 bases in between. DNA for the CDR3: TGTGCCAGCAGTGAACTGGGTCAGGGGTGGCCAGATACGCAGTATTTT. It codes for CASSELGQGWPDTQYF.

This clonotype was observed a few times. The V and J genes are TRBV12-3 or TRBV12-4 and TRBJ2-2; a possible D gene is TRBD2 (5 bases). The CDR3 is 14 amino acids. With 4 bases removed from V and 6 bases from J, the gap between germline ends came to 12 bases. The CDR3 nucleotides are TGTGCCAGCAGTTCAAGGGAGAAATCCGGGGAGCTGTTTTTT. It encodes CASSSREKSGELFF.

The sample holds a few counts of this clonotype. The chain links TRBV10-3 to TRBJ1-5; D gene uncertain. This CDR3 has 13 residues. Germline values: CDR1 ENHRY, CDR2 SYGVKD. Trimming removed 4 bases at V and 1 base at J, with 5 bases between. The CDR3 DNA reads TGTGCCATCAGTGGTAACAGCAATCAGCCCCAGCATTTT. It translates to CAISGNSNQPQHF.